Shown below are 12 T cell receptor beta chains from a single sample sequenced in a study of OX40 agonist ivuxolimab in advanced cancers. Profiled with immunoSEQ multiplex PCR; TCRdb holds only in-frame clones, not every one. In the table there are some 85,000 clones, around 87% of which are singletons. The starting material was CD4+ or CD8+ T cells sorted from blood, obtained in a trial of the OX40 agonist ivuxolimab. The receptors stem from an adult with an advanced solid tumor such as melanoma, head and neck, liver or kidney cancer.

The rearrangement links TRBV18 to TRBJ2-5; 7 bases align to TRBD2. V shed 1 base, J shed 4 bases, and the junction held 0 bases outside the gene matches. The CDR3 has 13 residues. Germline CDR1 is KGHSH and CDR2 is LQKENI. The CDR3 loop reads CASSPLAGETQYF. CDR3 sequence (DNA): TGTGCCAGCTCACCACTAGCGGGAGAGACCCAGTACTTC.

The rearrangement links TRBV4-1 to TRBJ2-1; a possible D gene is TRBD1 (5 bases). Trimming shortened V by 6 bases and J by 8 bases, and 20 bases separated the two germline ends. The germline V gene encodes CDR1 MGHRA and CDR2 YSYEKL. The CDR3 totals 15 residues. For the CDR3, the DNA is TGCGCCAGCAGTCACAGCTTACAGGTTATCGATGAGCAGTTCTTC. It encodes CASSHSLQVIDEQFF.

This chain uses TRBV5-1 with TRBJ1-5; 7 positions agree with TRBD1. This CDR3 is built from 15 residues. The germline V gene encodes CDR1 SGHRS and CDR2 YFSETQ. V lost 0 bases to trimming and J lost 1 base; unmatched junction nucleotides: 1. Here the CDR3 DNA reads TGCGCCAGCAGCTTGGGACAGGGCAGCAATCAGCCCCAGCATTTT. Amino acid sequence: CASSLGQGSNQPQHF.

The V gene is TRBV29-1, the J gene TRBJ2-7; TRBD1 aligns across 7 bases. In germline, CDR1 is SQVTM, CDR2 ANQGSEA. Trimming removed 5 bases from V and 5 bases from J; junction bases left unmatched: 12. CDR3 length equals 14 residues. Here the CDR3 reads CSVSRDSGWDEQYF. The CDR3 nucleotides read TGCAGCGTTAGCCGGGACAGCGGTTGGGACGAGCAGTACTTC.

The gene calls are TRBV6-5 and TRBJ2-1, with D possibly TRBD2 on 6 matching bases. CDR1 is MNHEY, CDR2 SVGAGI, per germline. V lost 5 bases, J lost 10 bases, and 18 bases lay in between. The CDR3 extends over 14 amino acids. This CDR3 is CASSPGTLKVEQFF. The DNA of the CDR3 is TGTGCCAGCAGTCCCGGGACTTTGAAGGTGGAGCAGTTCTTC.

The chain has TRBV7-9 and TRBJ1-1; 8 bases map to TRBD1. This CDR3 has 15 amino acids. Germline-derived CDR1 and CDR2 are SEHNR and FQNEAQ (reference sequence). V lost 5 bases, J lost 1 base, and 6 bases stayed unmatched. The CDR3 DNA reads as TGTGCCAGCAGCCAGGGGACAGGATCGAACACTGAAGCTTTCTTT. Protein: CASSQGTGSNTEAFF.

The chain uses TRBV6-5 and TRBJ2-3, with D perhaps matching TRBD2 (7 bases). There are 14 residues in the CDR3. The V gene lost 2 bases and the J gene lost 4 bases, with 10 bases spanning the gap. Germline-derived CDR1 and CDR2 are MNHEY and SVGAGI. For the CDR3, the DNA is TGTGCCAGCAGTTACGTAGGGGGGGCAGATACGCAGTATTTT. Translating gives CASSYVGGADTQYF.

The CDR3: CASSRQGGAGEGNEQFF. CDR3 coding DNA: TGTGCCAGCAGCCGCCAGGGCGGGGCGGGAGAGGGGAATGAGCAGTTCTTC. The V and J genes are TRBV7-9 and TRBJ2-1; 7 positions match TRBD2. Germline V gene data show CDR1 as SEHNR and CDR2 as FQNEAQ (reference sequence). The V and J ends lost 5 bases and 7 bases, in that order; junction bases with no gene match: 17. The CDR3 extends over 17 amino acids.

The V and J genes are TRBV10-3 and TRBJ1-2, with TRBD1 as a possible D gene (6 bases). Germline V gene lookup returns CDR1 ENHRY and CDR2 SYGVKD. The CDR3 length is 14 residues. Trimming stripped 10 bases from V and 3 bases from J, with 18 bases between. The CDR3 DNA sequence: TGTGCCACGCGATCGGGGGCGGGGGACTATGGCTACACCTTC. Translating gives CATRSGAGDYGYTF.

V and J are TRBV28 and TRBJ1-5, with a weak D call TRBD1 (5 bases). CDR3 size: 14 residues. V dropped 4 bases and J dropped 6 bases, with 13 bases sitting between them. CDR1 is MDHEN and CDR2 is SYDVKM in the germline V gene. CDR3 sequence: CASSSGGSSQPQHF. In nucleotides, the CDR3 is TGTGCCAGCAGTTCCGGGGGTTCGAGTCAGCCCCAGCATTTT.

This chain joins TRBV7-8 and TRBJ1-2; 9 nucleotides match TRBD1. This CDR3 has 14 amino acids. Germline assignment: CDR1 SGHVS and CDR2 FQNEAQ. Germline trimming cut 5 bases from V and 4 bases from J; bases unmatched to any gene: 5. The CDR3 DNA follows: TGTGCCAGCAGCGTACAGGGGGCTGGCTATGGCTACACCTTC. As protein: CASSVQGAGYGYTF.

The chain uses TRBV20-1 and TRBJ2-5; D uncertain. Germline CDR1 and CDR2: DFQATT and SNEGSKA (reference sequence). This CDR3 contains 11 residues. V lost 3 bases to trimming and J lost 5 bases, with 7 bases between them. For the CDR3, the DNA is TGCAGTGCTAGGAGAGTGGAGACCCAGTACTTC. Encoded protein: CSARRVETQYF.